Sequencing of this TCR beta chain was carried out in a study of molecular identifiers for immune sequencing clone quantification. The germline gives CDR1 SGHTA, CDR2 FQGNSA. The CDR3 totals 15 residues. V was pared by 2 bases and J by 0 bases, with 8 bases between. Libraries used 20,000 to 1,000,000 sorted naive CD8 T cells and 10%, 30% or 50% RNA input. TCRdb re-derived calls from the PCR reads in MiXCR, one entry per CDR3 protein. The sample shows around 460,000 distinct CDR3 sequences, about 26% of them seen only once. This TCR was recovered from a human donor in good health. Some libraries in this study had Jurkat cell RNA spiked in. The specimen sequenced was naive CD8+ T cells from blood, with Jurkat cell RNA spiked in. Documented subset: FACS-sorted CD8+CD4-CCR7+CD45RA+ naive T cells. The V and J genes are TRBV7-2 and TRBJ2-4; no definite D call. The DNA of the CDR3 is TGTGCCAGCAGCTTATCAGGACGAGCCAAAAACATTCAGTACTTC. It yields the protein CASSLSGRAKNIQYF.